This T cell receptor (beta chain) was recorded in a study of cytomegalovirus exposure and HLA in healthy donors. General study results and limits: Several of the most significant clusters were apparently associated with common viral pathogens in a later analysis. When a later analysis compared HLA-associated TCR beta chains with equally common others, the HLA-associated chains turned out to be more clonally expanded and to have lower generation probabilities.

A word on this clone: No antigen is known for it.

In the PCR, 60 Vbeta and 13 Jbeta primers were used. Per the original data handling: It was a later analysis that counted 75 million to 90 million unique TCR beta chains, of which 9.5 million to 14 million were shared. TCRdb's table, derived via immunoSEQ multiplex PCR, lists solely in-frame clones and lacks some. V, J and clone size were drawn from that table, and D and trimming were deduced from the DNA. Among 150,000 to 180,000 clones listed, approximately 74% were seen once. V lost 6 bases and J 3 bases, leaving 15 bases between the germline ends. Germline loops: CDR1 SEHNR, CDR2 FQNEAQ (reference sequence). This CDR3 is built from 15 residues.

This sequence was found in a man younger than 40 in good health and CMV-seronegative. This rearrangement joins TRBV7-9 to TRBJ1-3, with TRBD1 as a possible D gene (5 bases). Sequenced sample: PBMCs. The CDR3: CASRELGVLGNTIYF. In nucleotides, the CDR3 is TGTGCCAGCAGAGAATTAGGGGTCCTTGGAAACACCATATATTTT. The variable domain in full, completed from reference TRBV7-9 and TRBJ1-3, reads DTGVSQNPRHKITKRGQNVTFRCDPISEHNRLYWYRQTLGQGPEFLTYFQNEAQLEKSRLLSDRFSAERPKGSFSTLEIQRTEQGDSAMYLCASRELGVLGNTIYFGEGSWLTVV.